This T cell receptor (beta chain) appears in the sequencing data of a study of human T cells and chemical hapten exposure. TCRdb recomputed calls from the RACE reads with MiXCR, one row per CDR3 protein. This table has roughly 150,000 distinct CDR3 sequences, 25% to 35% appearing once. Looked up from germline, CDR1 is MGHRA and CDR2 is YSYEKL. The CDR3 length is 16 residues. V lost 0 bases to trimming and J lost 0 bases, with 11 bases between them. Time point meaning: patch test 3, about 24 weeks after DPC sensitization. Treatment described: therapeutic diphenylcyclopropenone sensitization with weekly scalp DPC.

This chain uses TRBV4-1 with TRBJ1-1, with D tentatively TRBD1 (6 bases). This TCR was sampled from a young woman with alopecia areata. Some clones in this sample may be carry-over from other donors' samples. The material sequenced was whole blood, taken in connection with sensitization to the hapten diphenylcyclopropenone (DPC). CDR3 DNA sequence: TGCGCCAGCAGCCAAGAGTTGGGGACAATGAACACTGAAGCTTTCTTT. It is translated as CASSQELGTMNTEAFF.